Given below is one T cell receptor beta chain in context. The germline V gene has CDR1 LGHNA and CDR2 YNFKEQ. This CDR3 contains 12 residues. Trimming left V 1 base short and J 5 bases short, with 3 bases between. Time point of the sample: peripheral blood 6 weeks after treatment start. The sample comes from a study of PD-L1 blockade in urothelial cancer. Some clones are missing from TCRdb's copy, which holds only in-frame ones; the method was immunoSEQ multiplex PCR. The sample lists more than 95,000 clones, roughly 90% occurring once. This material consisted of PBMCs, taken around atezolizumab (anti-PD-L1) treatment. The source is a man aged 55 to 69 with urothelial cancer. The V and J genes are TRBV4-2 and TRBJ2-1; no clear D. CDR3 DNA: TGTGCCAGCAGCCAAGCGGACAATGAGCAGTTCTTC. Amino acids: CASSQADNEQFF.